The 31 T cell receptor beta chains below all came from one sample that was sequenced in a study of cytomegalovirus exposure and HLA in healthy donors. Primers: 60 Vbeta forward and 13 Jbeta reverse. TCRdb's table, derived via immunoSEQ multiplex PCR, lists solely in-frame clones and lacks some. The sample contains over 150,000 clones, 75% to 85% of which appear only once. Sequenced material: PBMCs. All receptors come from a girl under 18 in good health and CMV-seropositive.

The genes are TRBV4-3 and TRBJ2-7; possible D gene TRBD2, 5 bases. V lost 0 bases, J lost 1 base, and 16 bases lay in between. CDR1 is LGHNA and CDR2 is YSLEER in the germline V gene. The CDR3 contains 17 residues. In DNA form, the CDR3 reads TGCGCCAGCAGCCAAGACACTCGCCGGGGTTATTCCTACGAGCAGTACTTC. Protein product: CASSQDTRRGYSYEQYF.

This chain joins TRBV5-1 and TRBJ2-3; D gene ambiguous. CDR1 is SGHRS, CDR2 YFSETQ, per germline. V gave up 4 bases and J gave up 6 bases, with 12 bases separating them. The CDR3 is 13 amino acids. CDR3 sequence reads: CASSLVSSDTQYF. The CDR3 coding sequence is TGCGCCAGCAGCCTCGTTTCTTCGGATACGCAGTATTTT.

This clone turned up a few times. The J gene is TRBJ2-7, the V gene TRBV27, with 8 bases fitting TRBD1. This CDR3 region has 17 residues. With V trimmed by 5 bases and J by 1 base, 13 bases remained unmatched. Germline V CDR1 and CDR2: MNHEY, SMNVEV (reference sequence). The CDR3 nucleotides read TGTGCCAGCAGTGCATCTGCGTGGACAGGGATTTCCTACGAGCAGTACTTC. Its translation is CASSASAWTGISYEQYF.

This clone was counted a few times. The rearrangement joins TRBV19 to TRBJ1-2, with 8 bases that match TRBD1. CDR3 length: 15 residues. Losses at the gene ends were 3 bases for V and 4 bases for J; bases not matched to a gene: 7. The germline V gene has CDR1 LNHDA and CDR2 SQIVND (reference sequence). CDR3 amino acids: CASSMGKTGVYGYTF. The DNA for the CDR3 is TGTGCCAGTAGTATGGGGAAGACAGGGGTCTATGGCTACACCTTC. The variable domain in full, with the rest retrieved from reference TRBV19 and TRBJ1-2, is DGGITQSPKYLFRKEGQNVTLSCEQNLNHDAMYWYRQDPGQGLRLIYYSQIVNDFQKGDIAEGYSVSREKKESFPLTVTSAQKNPTAFYLCASSMGKTGVYGYTFGSGTRLTVV.

V gene TRBV29-1 combines with J gene TRBJ1-1; D is unresolved. The germline CDR1 and CDR2 sequences are SQVTM and ANQGSEA. Trimming pared 3 bases from V and 3 bases from J, leaving 11 bases between. The CDR3 is 13 residues long. The CDR3 loop reads CSVDSGLDTEAFF. The CDR3, as DNA: TGCAGCGTTGATTCCGGTTTGGACACTGAAGCTTTCTTT.

The chain has TRBV5-4 and TRBJ1-2; 10 nucleotides agree with TRBD1. Trimming took 4 bases from V and 2 from J; bases not matched to a gene: 5. The CDR3 totals 15 residues. CDR1 SGHNT and CDR2 YYREEE come from the germline V gene (reference sequence). This CDR3 is CASSRGTGANYGYTF. The CDR3 nucleotides are TGTGCCAGCAGCCGCGGGACAGGGGCCAACTATGGCTACACCTTC.

The genes are TRBV5-4 and TRBJ1-1; D remains unclear. This CDR3 contains 15 residues. Trimming took off 0 bases at V and 0 bases at J, with 9 bases between the two ends. In germline, CDR1 is SGHNT, CDR2 YYREEE (reference sequence). The CDR3: CASSLDPVMNTEAFF. The CDR3 DNA reads TGTGCCAGCAGCTTGGATCCGGTCATGAACACTGAAGCTTTCTTT.

About this clone: The same CDR3 can be traced to other DNA sequences in this sample. V usage is TRBV27 and J usage is TRBJ1-2; 10 nucleotides line up with TRBD1. The V gene's germline CDR1 is MNHEY and CDR2 SMNVEV (reference sequence). Trimming cost V 4 bases and J 3 bases; bases outside gene matches: 2. The CDR3 sequence is 14 residues long. CDR3 DNA sequence: TGTGCCAGCAGTTGGACAGGGGGGGACTATGGCTACACCTTC. It is translated as CASSWTGGDYGYTF.

In its sample, this clone was seen once. The V gene is TRBV5-1, the J gene TRBJ1-3; unclear D gene. The CDR3 extends over 14 amino acids. Trimming removed 0 bases from V and 6 bases from J, with 10 bases in between. Germline lookup yields CDR1 SGHRS and CDR2 YFSETQ. The CDR3 region is CASSLGQNLNTIYF. The CDR3 DNA reads as TGCGCCAGCAGCTTGGGTCAGAATCTAAACACCATATATTTT.

The gene calls are TRBV10-3 and TRBJ2-5; the D gene is possibly TRBD1 (5 bases). The CDR3 extends over 13 amino acids. V lost 4 bases, J lost 5 bases, and 11 bases lay in between. Germline V gene data show CDR1 as ENHRY and CDR2 as SYGVKD. The CDR3 reads CAISGQSQETQYF. The CDR3 nucleotides are TGTGCCATCAGTGGACAGTCCCAGGAGACCCAGTACTTC.

V gene TRBV6-5 combines with J gene TRBJ2-3; D possibly corresponds to TRBD1 (6 bases). Germline assignment: CDR1 MNHEY and CDR2 SVGAGI. The CDR3 has 15 amino acids. V was cut by 2 bases and J by 2 bases, with 11 bases left in between. The CDR3 bases are TGTGCCAGCAGTTACGGCAGGGGCCCCACAGATACGCAGTATTTT. As protein: CASSYGRGPTDTQYF.

The chain combines TRBV27 with TRBJ1-2; 9 nucleotides line up with TRBD1. Trimming at V came to 4 bases and at J to 4 bases, leaving 4 bases not matched to a gene. This CDR3 has 14 amino acids. Germline CDR1 is MNHEY and CDR2 is SMNVEV (reference sequence). Here the CDR3 DNA reads TGTGCCAGCAGTTCCGGACAGGGGATCTATGGCTACACCTTC. It yields the protein CASSSGQGIYGYTF.

The gene calls are TRBV7-2 and TRBJ1-3; 7 nucleotides line up with TRBD1. Per the germline V gene, CDR1 is SGHTA and CDR2 is FQGNSA. This CDR3 region has 15 residues. The junction had 6 bases not matched to a gene; V was cut back by 3 bases and J by 4 bases. This chain's CDR3 is CASSLVTGAGNTIYF. CDR3 sequence (DNA): TGTGCCAGCAGCTTGGTCACAGGGGCAGGAAACACCATATATTTT.

The J gene is TRBJ1-1, the V gene TRBV4-3; the D gene is possibly TRBD1 (6 bases). This CDR3 has 14 amino acids. The V gene's germline CDR1 is LGHNA and CDR2 YSLEER. Between the trimmed V and J ends, which lost 4 bases and 3 bases, there was a span of 12 bases. This CDR3 reads CASSPQAGDTEAFF. The CDR3 coding sequence is TGCGCCAGCAGCCCCCAGGCAGGGGACACTGAAGCTTTCTTT.

The chain carries TRBV2 and TRBJ1-2, with a tentative D call TRBD1 (5 bases). The V gene lost 1 base and the J gene lost 7 bases, with 16 bases spanning the gap. This CDR3 is 15 amino acids long. CDR1 SNHLY and CDR2 FYNNEI come from the germline V gene. The CDR3 protein is CASSEVEDSATGYTF. In DNA form, the CDR3 reads TGTGCCAGCAGTGAAGTGGAAGACAGCGCAACTGGCTACACCTTC.

The chain is built from TRBV6-4 and TRBJ2-3; the D gene is possibly TRBD2 (5 bases). The V gene lost 2 bases and the J gene lost 5 bases, with 11 bases spanning the gap. Germline V CDR1 and CDR2: MRHNA, SNTAGT. The CDR3 covers 14 residues. CDR3 amino acids: CASSDGFGGDTQYF. Here the CDR3 DNA reads TGTGCCAGCAGTGACGGGTTCGGAGGAGATACGCAGTATTTT.

The V call is TRBV19, the J call TRBJ1-1; D remains unclear. Looked up from germline, CDR1 is LNHDA and CDR2 is SQIVND (reference sequence). There are 13 residues in the CDR3. Trimming shortened V by 4 bases and J by 1 base, and 7 bases separated the two germline ends. CDR3 bases: TGTGCCAGTAGTACGGGAGGGAACACTGAAGCTTTCTTT. Residues: CASSTGGNTEAFF. Supplemented by reference TRBV19 and TRBJ1-1, the full variable domain reads DGGITQSPKYLFRKEGQNVTLSCEQNLNHDAMYWYRQDPGQGLRLIYYSQIVNDFQKGDIAEGYSVSREKKESFPLTVTSAQKNPTAFYLCASSTGGNTEAFFGQGTRLTVV.

The chain employs TRBV30 and TRBJ1-2; a possible D gene is TRBD1 (5 bases). Trimming left V 6 bases short and J 3 bases short, with 20 bases between. This CDR3 contains 15 residues. Germline V lookup: CDR1 GTSNPN, CDR2 SVGIG (reference sequence). The CDR3 DNA reads as TGTGCCTGCGCCCAAACAGGCCTCAGATACTATGGCTACACCTTC. This encodes CACAQTGLRYYGYTF.

The genes are TRBV5-6 and TRBJ1-4; tentative D call: TRBD1 (5 bases). V was trimmed by 2 bases and J by 0 bases, leaving 11 bases between them. The CDR3 length is 16 residues. The germline V gene has CDR1 SGHDT and CDR2 YYEEEE. The CDR3 spells CASSFDSGATNEKLFF. CDR3 DNA sequence: TGTGCCAGCAGCTTTGACTCGGGGGCAACTAATGAAAAACTGTTTTTT. The entire variable domain, with the rest obtained from reference TRBV5-6 and TRBJ1-4, is as follows: DAGVTQSPTHLIKTRGQQVTLRCSPKSGHDTVSWYQQALGQGPQFIFQYYEEEERQRGNFPDRFSGHQFPNYSSELNVNALLLGDSALYLCASSFDSGATNEKLFFGSGTQLSVL.

The chain combines TRBV27 with TRBJ2-1; possible D gene TRBD2, 6 bases. V was shortened by 10 bases and J by 3 bases, with 19 bases between the two germline ends. The CDR3 is made up of 15 amino acids. Per germline, CDR1 MNHEY and CDR2 SMNVEV (reference sequence). CDR3 DNA sequence: TGTGCCACTCCATTGGGACTCTCCGTCTACAATGAGCAGTTCTTC. Residues: CATPLGLSVYNEQFF.

Details on this clone: Additional DNA sequences in this sample encode the identical CDR3. This chain links TRBV5-1 with TRBJ2-7; 10 nucleotides line up with TRBD1. CDR3 length equals 17 residues. The V gene's germline CDR1 is SGHRS and CDR2 YFSETQ. The trim removed 0 bases at V and 2 bases at J, leaving 8 bases unmatched. CDR3 protein: CASSLDGQGDTTYEQYF. CDR3 DNA sequence: TGCGCCAGCAGCTTGGACGGACAGGGGGACACTACCTACGAGCAGTACTTC.

This chain joins TRBV6-5 and TRBJ2-7, with TRBD1 matching over 9 bases. From germline, CDR1 is MNHEY and CDR2 SVGAGI. Trimming at V came to 0 bases and at J to 0 bases, leaving 0 bases not matched to a gene. The CDR3 loop spans 15 amino acids. The CDR3 DNA reads as TGTGCCAGCAGTTACTCGACAGGGGGCTCCTACGAGCAGTACTTC. This sequence encodes CASSYSTGGSYEQYF.

The chain has TRBV7-6 and TRBJ2-5, with 9 bases identical to TRBD2. Germline assignment: CDR1 SGHVS and CDR2 FNYEAQ. This CDR3 has 14 amino acids. V gave up 5 bases and J gave up 4 bases; unmatched junction bases: 5. DNA of the CDR3: TGTGCCAGCAGCCAAGGGACTAGCCGAGAGACCCAGTACTTC. This codes for CASSQGTSRETQYF.

CDR3: CASSGQGSNQPQHF. DNA for the CDR3: TGTGCCAGCAGTGGCCAGGGAAGCAATCAGCCCCAGCATTTT. This sequence joins TRBV2 and TRBJ1-5, with a possible D match to TRBD1 (5 bases). This CDR3 region has 14 residues. V was shortened by 4 bases and J by 1 base, with 8 bases between the two germline ends. Germline V gene lookup returns CDR1 SNHLY and CDR2 FYNNEI. Based on the CDR3 plus reference TRBV2 and TRBJ1-5, the full variable domain is EPEVTQTPSHQVTQMGQEVILRCVPISNHLYFYWYRQILGQKVEFLVSFYNNEISEKSEIFDDQFSVERPDGSNFTLKIRSTKLEDSAMYFCASSGQGSNQPQHFGDGTRLSIL.

This clone was detected only once. V is TRBV7-8 and J is TRBJ1-1; a possible D gene is TRBD1 (5 bases). The V and J ends lost 5 bases and 4 bases respectively, with 17 bases between them. Germline V gene lookup returns CDR1 SGHVS and CDR2 FQNEAQ. This CDR3 spans 15 amino acids. The CDR3 DNA reads TGTGCCAGCAGCACTACGCCGGGGGGAAGCACTGAAGCTTTCTTT. The encoded protein is CASSTTPGGSTEAFF.

This sequence joins TRBV5-5 and TRBJ2-5; TRBD1 matches 7 bases. The J segment lost 5 bases and the V segment lost 0 bases, leaving 4 bases of the junction unmatched. Looked up from germline, CDR1 is SGHKS and CDR2 is YYEKEE (reference sequence). The CDR3 is made up of 14 amino acids. The CDR3 loop is CASSLGQGMETQYF. CDR3 DNA: TGTGCCAGCAGCTTGGGACAGGGTATGGAGACCCAGTACTTC. The complete variable domain, with remaining parts taken from reference TRBV5-5 and TRBJ2-5, reads DAGVTQSPTHLIKTRGQQVTLRCSPISGHKSVSWYQQVLGQGPQFIFQYYEKEERGRGNFPDRFSARQFPNYSSELNVNALLLGDSALYLCASSLGQGMETQYFGPGTRLLVL.

The genes are TRBV11-2 and TRBJ2-1; 10 bases map to TRBD2. This CDR3 region has 15 residues. In germline, CDR1 is SGHAT, CDR2 FQNNGV. V gave up 3 bases and J gave up 4 bases; unmatched junction bases: 3. CDR3 coding DNA: TGTGCCAGCAGCTTCCAGGGACTAGCGTACAATGAGCAGTTCTTC. Amino acids: CASSFQGLAYNEQFF.

This clone appeared a single time. DNA for the CDR3: TGCGCCAGCAGCTTAGGGGACAGGGGAAATTCACCCCTCCACTTT. It yields the protein CASSLGDRGNSPLHF. This chain connects TRBV5-1 to TRBJ1-6; TRBD1 matches at 10 bases. The CDR3 sequence is 15 residues long. The junction had 3 bases not matched to a gene; V was cut back by 2 bases and J by 7 bases. Per the germline V gene, CDR1 is SGHRS and CDR2 is YFSETQ.

This chain's CDR3 is CASRENRGPNEKLFF. CDR3 DNA: TGTGCCAGCAGAGAAAACAGGGGTCCTAATGAAAAACTGTTTTTT. This chain links TRBV7-2 with TRBJ1-4; 7 bases are shared with TRBD1. Germline CDR1 is SGHTA and CDR2 is FQGNSA. The CDR3 totals 15 residues. Trimming at V came to 6 bases and at J to 3 bases, leaving 7 bases not matched to a gene.

The V and J genes are TRBV7-8 and TRBJ2-7; weak D call: TRBD1 (6 bases). The CDR3 spans 17 residues. The germline V gene encodes CDR1 SGHVS and CDR2 FQNEAQ. Trimming stripped 0 bases from V and 5 bases from J, with 20 bases between. The CDR3 here is CASSLAILPQGSHEQYF. The CDR3 region has the DNA TGTGCCAGCAGCTTAGCGATCCTTCCACAGGGATCCCACGAGCAGTACTTC.

V gene TRBV6-1 combines with J gene TRBJ2-5; maybe TRBD1 (6 bases). Germline lookup yields CDR1 MNHNS and CDR2 SASEGT. CDR3 length: 15 amino acids. Trimming took off 0 bases at V and 1 base at J, with 9 bases between the two ends. The CDR3 DNA follows: TGTGCCAGCAGTGAAGCTAGGACAGCCCAAGAGACCCAGTACTTC. Amino acids: CASSEARTAQETQYF.